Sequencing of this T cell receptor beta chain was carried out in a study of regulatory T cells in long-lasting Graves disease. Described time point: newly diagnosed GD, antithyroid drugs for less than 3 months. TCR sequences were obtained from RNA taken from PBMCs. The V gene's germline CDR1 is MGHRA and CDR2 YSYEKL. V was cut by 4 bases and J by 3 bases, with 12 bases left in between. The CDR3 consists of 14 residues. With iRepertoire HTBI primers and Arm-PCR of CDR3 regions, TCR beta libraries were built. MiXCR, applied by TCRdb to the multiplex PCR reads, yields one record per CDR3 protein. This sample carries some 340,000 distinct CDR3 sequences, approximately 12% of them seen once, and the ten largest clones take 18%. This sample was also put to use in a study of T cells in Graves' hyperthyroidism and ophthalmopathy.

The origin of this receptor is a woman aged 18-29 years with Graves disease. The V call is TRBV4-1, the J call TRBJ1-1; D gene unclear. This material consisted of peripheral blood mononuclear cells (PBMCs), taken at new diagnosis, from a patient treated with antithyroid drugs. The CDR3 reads CASSRVVRYTEAFF. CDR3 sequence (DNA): TGCGCCAGCAGCCGAGTCGTCCGTTACACTGAAGCTTTCTTT.